What follows are 10 T cell receptor beta chains derived from one specimen sequenced in a study of T-cell memory formation after mild COVID-19. From the 5' RACE reads, TCRdb called clonotypes with MiXCR, one entry per CDR3 protein. The table shows roughly 600,000 distinct CDR3 sequences, with 18% occurring only once. Sequenced: PBMCs or a T cell subset sorted from them (not recorded which). The receptor source for this set is an adult woman who had mild COVID-19 (a few samples of this study predate the infection). Cell type and time point are not known.

This clonotype showed up just a few times. The V call is TRBV6-2 or TRBV6-3, the J call TRBJ2-5; D call uncertain. CDR1 and CDR2 from the germline V gene are MNHEY and SVGEGT. The V end lost 4 bases, the J end lost 4 bases, and 13 bases lay between the germline ends. The CDR3 spans 14 residues. The CDR3 loop reads CASSSEFLGETQYF. In nucleotides, the CDR3 is TGTGCCAGCAGTTCTGAGTTTTTAGGAGAGACCCAGTACTTC.

A few counts support this clonotype. The chain is built from TRBV27 and TRBJ1-1; D might be TRBD1 (5 bases). The germline V gene encodes CDR1 MNHEY and CDR2 SMNVEV (reference sequence). The germline V and J ends were trimmed by 0 bases and 3 bases, with 8 bases remaining between them. CDR3 length: 14 amino acids. Here the CDR3 reads CASSLSGRYTEAFF. Here the CDR3 DNA reads TGTGCCAGCAGTTTATCGGGGCGCTACACTGAAGCTTTCTTT.

This clonotype has just a few counts. The chain has TRBV11-1 and TRBJ2-4; the D call may be TRBD1 or TRBD2 (5 bases each). This CDR3 is built from 19 residues. CDR1 and CDR2 from the germline V gene are SGHAT and FQDESV (reference sequence). Between the trimmed V and J ends, which lost 1 base and 0 bases, there was a span of 19 bases. The CDR3 reads CASSLEILTADLAKNIQYF. In DNA form, the CDR3 reads TGTGCCAGCAGCTTAGAGATTCTGACAGCGGACCTAGCCAAAAACATTCAGTACTTC.

This clonotype was observed a handful of times. The chain's CDR3 is CASSPLLQGNTEAFF. DNA of the CDR3: TGTGCCAGCTCACCTCTGCTACAGGGGAACACTGAAGCTTTCTTT. The V call is TRBV18, the J call TRBJ1-1, with a possible D match to TRBD1 (6 bases). The CDR3 is 15 residues long. Germline-derived CDR1 and CDR2 are KGHSH and LQKENI. V was clipped by 3 bases and J by 1 base, with 12 bases between them.

This clonotype was counted a few times. The CDR3, as DNA: TGTGCCAGCAGTCGCGGGACCGAGAACACCGGGGAGCTGTTTTTT. Translated: CASSRGTENTGELFF. The rearrangement joins TRBV6-2 or TRBV6-3 to TRBJ2-2; TRBD2 is a possible D gene (6 bases). The CDR3 length is 15 residues. CDR1 is MNHEY, CDR2 SVGEGT, per germline. The germline V and J ends were trimmed by 5 bases and 1 base, with 11 bases remaining between them.

This clonotype was recorded a few times. The chain uses TRBV7-9 and TRBJ2-7, with no clear D. This CDR3 is 14 amino acids long. V lost 5 bases to trimming and J lost 5 bases, with 16 bases between them. Germline lookup yields CDR1 SEHNR and CDR2 FQNEAQ (reference sequence). CDR3 residues: CASSPNGPLDEQYF. Here the CDR3 DNA reads TGTGCCAGCAGCCCAAACGGACCACTCGACGAGCAGTACTTC.

This clonotype was picked up a small number of times. V usage is TRBV7-2 and J usage is TRBJ2-5; 9 nucleotides align to TRBD1. V was pared by 3 bases and J by 9 bases, with 23 bases of the junction left unmatched. Germline lookup yields CDR1 SGHTA and CDR2 FQGNSA. This CDR3 region has 19 residues. The CDR3 bases are TGTGCCAGCAGCTTTAGCTATTCCGGGACAGGGACCAGTACGGGGGCCCAGTACTTC. Translation gives CASSFSYSGTGTSTGAQYF.

The chain combines TRBV12-3 or TRBV12-4 with TRBJ1-1, with D tentatively TRBD1 (5 bases). V was shortened by 4 bases and J by 1 base, with 13 bases between the two germline ends. The CDR3 extends over 15 amino acids. This chain's CDR3 is CASSSPQVGNTEAFF. In DNA, the CDR3 is TGTGCCAGCAGTTCACCACAGGTTGGGAACACTGAAGCTTTCTTT.

The V gene is TRBV7-3, the J gene TRBJ2-1, with 7 bases identical to TRBD1. This CDR3 is built from 14 residues. V was clipped by 4 bases and J by 7 bases; unmatched bases: 7. Germline V gene sequence: CDR1 SGHTA, CDR2 FQGTGA. Written as DNA, the CDR3 is TGTGCCAGCAGCTCGCAGGGGGTTTGGAATGAGCAGTTCTTC. Translation: CASSSQGVWNEQFF.

This clonotype came up many times. V gene TRBV7-2 combines with J gene TRBJ2-7; the D gene is possibly TRBD2 (6 bases). Looked up from germline, CDR1 is SGHTA and CDR2 is FQGNSA. V was cut by 1 base and J by 5 bases, with 9 bases left in between. CDR3 length: 13 amino acids. In DNA, the CDR3 is TGTGCCAGCAGCTTAGGGTGGAGGGACGAGCAGTACTTC. Protein sequence: CASSLGWRDEQYF.